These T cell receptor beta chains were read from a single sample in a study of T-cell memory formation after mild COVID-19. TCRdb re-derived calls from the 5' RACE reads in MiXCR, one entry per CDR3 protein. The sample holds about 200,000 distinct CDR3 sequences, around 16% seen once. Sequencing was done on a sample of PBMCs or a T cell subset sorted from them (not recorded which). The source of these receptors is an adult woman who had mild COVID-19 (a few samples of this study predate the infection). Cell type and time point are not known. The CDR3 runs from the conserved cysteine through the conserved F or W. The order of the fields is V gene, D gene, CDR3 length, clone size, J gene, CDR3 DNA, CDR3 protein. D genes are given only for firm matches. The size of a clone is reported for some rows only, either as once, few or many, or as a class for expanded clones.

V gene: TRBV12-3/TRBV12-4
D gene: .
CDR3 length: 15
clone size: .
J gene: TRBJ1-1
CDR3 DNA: TGTGCCAGCAGTTTAAACCGACAGACGAACACTGAAGCTTTCTTT
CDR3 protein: CASSLNRQTNTEAFF

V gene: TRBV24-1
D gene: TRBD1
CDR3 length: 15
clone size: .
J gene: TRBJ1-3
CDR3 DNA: TGTGCCACCAGTGAGACAGGGGCCTATGGAAACACCATATATTTT
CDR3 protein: CATSETGAYGNTIYF

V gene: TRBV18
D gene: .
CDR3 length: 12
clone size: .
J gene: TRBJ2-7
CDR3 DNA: TGTGCCAGCTCCCCTGGGACAACCGAGCAGTACTTC
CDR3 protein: CASSPGTTEQYF

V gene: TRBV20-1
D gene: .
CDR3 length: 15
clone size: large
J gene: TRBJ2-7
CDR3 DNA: TGCAGTGCTACCCCCGGGGCCCTTCAGGGGTACGAGCAGTACTTC
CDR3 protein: CSATPGALQGYEQYF

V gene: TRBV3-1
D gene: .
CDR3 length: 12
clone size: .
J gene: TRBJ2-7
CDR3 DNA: TGTGCCAGCAGCGAGTCAGTCTACGAGCAGTACTTC
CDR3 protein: CASSESVYEQYF

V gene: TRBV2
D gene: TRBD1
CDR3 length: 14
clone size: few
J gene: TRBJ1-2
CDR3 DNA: TGTGCCAGCACCGGGGACAGGGGGCTCGATGGCTACACCTTC
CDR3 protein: CASTGDRGLDGYTF

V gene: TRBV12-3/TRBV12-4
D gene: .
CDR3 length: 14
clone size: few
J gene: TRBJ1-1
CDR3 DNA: TGTGCCAGCAGTTTCGGTCGCACAGCCGTTGAAGCTTTCTTT
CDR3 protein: CASSFGRTAVEAFF

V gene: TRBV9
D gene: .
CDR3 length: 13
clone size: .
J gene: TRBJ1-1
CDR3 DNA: TGTGCCAGCAGCGCCCTTTGGGACACTGAAGCTTTCTTT
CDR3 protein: CASSALWDTEAFF

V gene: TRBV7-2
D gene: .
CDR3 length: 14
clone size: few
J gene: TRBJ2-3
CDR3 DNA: TGTGCCAGCAGCTTAGATTTGCCCTCAGATACGCAGTATTTT
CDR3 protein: CASSLDLPSDTQYF

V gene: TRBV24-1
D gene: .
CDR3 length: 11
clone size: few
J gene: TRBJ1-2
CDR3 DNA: TGTGCCACCAGTGACCACTATGGCTACACCTTC
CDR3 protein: CATSDHYGYTF

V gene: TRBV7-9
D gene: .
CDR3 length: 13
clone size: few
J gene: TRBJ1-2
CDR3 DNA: TGTGCCAGCAGCTTAGTTTGGAGAGATGGCTACACCTTC
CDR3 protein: CASSLVWRDGYTF

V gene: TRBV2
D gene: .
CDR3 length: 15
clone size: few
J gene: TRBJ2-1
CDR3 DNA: TGTGCCAGCAGTGAAAGACGGGGCTCCTACAATGAGCAGTTCTTC
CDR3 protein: CASSERRGSYNEQFF

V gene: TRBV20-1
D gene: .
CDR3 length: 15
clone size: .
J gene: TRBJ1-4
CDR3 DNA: TGCAGTGCTAGAGATGTCGCAGGGTTGGATGAAAAACTGTTTTTT
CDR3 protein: CSARDVAGLDEKLFF

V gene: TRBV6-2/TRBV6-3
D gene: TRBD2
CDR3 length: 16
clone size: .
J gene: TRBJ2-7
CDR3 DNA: TGTGCCAGCAGTTATTCTAAAGCGGGGCAAACCTACGAGCAGTACTTC
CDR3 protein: CASSYSKAGQTYEQYF

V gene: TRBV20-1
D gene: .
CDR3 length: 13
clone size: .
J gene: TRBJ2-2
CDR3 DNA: TGCAGTGCTTGGAGGGTTGACACCGGGGAGCTGTTTTTT
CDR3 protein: CSAWRVDTGELFF

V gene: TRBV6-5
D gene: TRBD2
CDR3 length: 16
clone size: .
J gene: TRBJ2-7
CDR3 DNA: TGTGCCAGCAGTCCGGGACTAGCGGTCGTCGGTGGGGAGCAGTACTTC
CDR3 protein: CASSPGLAVVGGEQYF

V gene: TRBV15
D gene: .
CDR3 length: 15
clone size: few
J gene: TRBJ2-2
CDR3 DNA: TGTGCCACCAGCAGAGACCGGGCGAACACCGGGGAGCTGTTTTTT
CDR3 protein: CATSRDRANTGELFF

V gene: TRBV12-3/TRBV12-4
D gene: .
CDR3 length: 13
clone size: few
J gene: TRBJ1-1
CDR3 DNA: TGTGCCAGCAGTGACGGCCTAGTGGGGGAAGCTTTCTTT
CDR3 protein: CASSDGLVGEAFF

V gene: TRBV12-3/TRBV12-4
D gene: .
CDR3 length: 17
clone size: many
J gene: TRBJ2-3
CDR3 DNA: TGTGCCAGCAGAAGGTCGGCCCGGGGTGTGTTTAAAGATACGCAGTATTTT
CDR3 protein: CASRRSARGVFKDTQYF

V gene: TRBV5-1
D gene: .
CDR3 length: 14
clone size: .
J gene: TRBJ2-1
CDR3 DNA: TGCGCCAGCAGCTCTATTGCCTCCTACAATGAGCAGTTCTTC
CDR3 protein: CASSSIASYNEQFF

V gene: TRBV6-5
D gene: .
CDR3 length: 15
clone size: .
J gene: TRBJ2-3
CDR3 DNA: TGTGCCAGCAGTTACATACAATCTAGCACAGATACGCAGTATTTT
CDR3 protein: CASSYIQSSTDTQYF

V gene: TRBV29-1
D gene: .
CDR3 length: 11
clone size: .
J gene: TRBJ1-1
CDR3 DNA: TGCAGCGTTGCAGGGAGCACTGAAGCTTTCTTT
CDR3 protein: CSVAGSTEAFF

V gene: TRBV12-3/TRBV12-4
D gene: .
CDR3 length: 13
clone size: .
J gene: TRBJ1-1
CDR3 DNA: TGTGCCAGCGCCCTAGGAGTCGGTGGAAAAGCTTTCTTT
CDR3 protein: CASALGVGGKAFF

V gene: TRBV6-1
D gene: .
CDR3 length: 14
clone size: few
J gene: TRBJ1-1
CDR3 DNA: TGTGCCAGCAGCGTGGGGCCCATGAACACTGAAGCTTTCTTT
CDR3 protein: CASSVGPMNTEAFF